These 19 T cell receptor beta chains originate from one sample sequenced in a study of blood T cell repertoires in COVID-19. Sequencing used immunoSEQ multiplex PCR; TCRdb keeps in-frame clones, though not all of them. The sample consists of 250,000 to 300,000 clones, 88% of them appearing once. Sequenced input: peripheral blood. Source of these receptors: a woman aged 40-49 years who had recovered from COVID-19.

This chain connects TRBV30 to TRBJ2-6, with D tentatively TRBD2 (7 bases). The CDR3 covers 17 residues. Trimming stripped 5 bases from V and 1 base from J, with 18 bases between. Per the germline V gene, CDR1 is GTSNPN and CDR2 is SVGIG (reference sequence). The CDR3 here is CAWEGGAPFSGANVLTF. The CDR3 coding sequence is TGTGCCTGGGAGGGGGGGGCTCCCTTTTCTGGGGCCAACGTCCTGACTTTC. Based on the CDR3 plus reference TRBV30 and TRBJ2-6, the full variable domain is SQTIHQWPATLVQPVGSPLSLECTVEGTSNPNLYWYRQAAGRGLQLLFYSVGIGQISSEVPQNLSASRPQDRQFILSSKKLLLSDSGFYLCAWEGGAPFSGANVLTFGAGSRLTVL.

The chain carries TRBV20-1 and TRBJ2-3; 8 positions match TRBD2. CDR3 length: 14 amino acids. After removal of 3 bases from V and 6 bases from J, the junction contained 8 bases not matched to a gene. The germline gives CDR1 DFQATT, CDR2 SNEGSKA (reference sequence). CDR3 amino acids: CSASLSGSPDTQYF. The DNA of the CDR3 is TGCAGTGCTAGTTTGAGCGGGAGTCCCGATACGCAGTATTTT.

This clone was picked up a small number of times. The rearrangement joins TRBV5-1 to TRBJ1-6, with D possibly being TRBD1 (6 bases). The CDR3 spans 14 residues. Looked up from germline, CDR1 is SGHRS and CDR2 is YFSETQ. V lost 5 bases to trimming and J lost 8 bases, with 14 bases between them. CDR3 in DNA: TGCGCCAGCAGAAGGGAGGGGGGGCATTCACCCCTCCACTTT. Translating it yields CASRREGGHSPLHF.

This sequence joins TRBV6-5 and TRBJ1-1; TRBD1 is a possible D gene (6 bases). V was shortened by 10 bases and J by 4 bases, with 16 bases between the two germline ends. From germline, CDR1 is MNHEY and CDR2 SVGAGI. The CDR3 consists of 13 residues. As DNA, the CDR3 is TGTGCCACCAGACCCCAACAGGGCACTGAAGCTTTCTTT. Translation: CATRPQQGTEAFF.

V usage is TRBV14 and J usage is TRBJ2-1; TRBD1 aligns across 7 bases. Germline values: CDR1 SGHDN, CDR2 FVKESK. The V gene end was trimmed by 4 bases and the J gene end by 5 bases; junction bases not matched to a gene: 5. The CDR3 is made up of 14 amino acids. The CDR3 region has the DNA TGTGCCAGCAGCCCAGGGGGTGGCCACAATGAGCAGTTCTTC. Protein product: CASSPGGGHNEQFF.

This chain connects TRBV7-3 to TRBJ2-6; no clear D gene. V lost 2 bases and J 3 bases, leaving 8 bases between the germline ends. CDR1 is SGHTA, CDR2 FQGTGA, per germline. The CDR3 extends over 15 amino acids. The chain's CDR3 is CASSLASGGANVLTF. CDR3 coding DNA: TGTGCCAGCAGCTTAGCTAGTGGTGGGGCCAACGTCCTGACTTTC.

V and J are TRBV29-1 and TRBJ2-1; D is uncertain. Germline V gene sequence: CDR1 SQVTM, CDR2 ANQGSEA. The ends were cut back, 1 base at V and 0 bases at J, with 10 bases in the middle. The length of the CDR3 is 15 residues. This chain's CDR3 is CSVEGAPSSYNEQFF. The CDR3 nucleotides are TGCAGCGTTGAAGGGGCCCCGAGCTCCTACAATGAGCAGTTCTTC.

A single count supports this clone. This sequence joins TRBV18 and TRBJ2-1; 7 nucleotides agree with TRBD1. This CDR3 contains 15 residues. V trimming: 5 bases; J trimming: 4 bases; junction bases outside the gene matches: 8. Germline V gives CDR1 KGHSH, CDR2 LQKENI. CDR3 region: CASSTRTGSYNEQFF. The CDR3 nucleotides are TGTGCCAGCTCAACGCGGACAGGTTCTTACAATGAGCAGTTCTTC.

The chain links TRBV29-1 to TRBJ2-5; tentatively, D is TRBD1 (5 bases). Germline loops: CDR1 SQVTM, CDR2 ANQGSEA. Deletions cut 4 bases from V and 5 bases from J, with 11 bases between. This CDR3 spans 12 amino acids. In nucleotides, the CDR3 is TGCAGCGTTGTTGGGCAGGGCGAGACCCAGTACTTC. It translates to CSVVGQGETQYF.

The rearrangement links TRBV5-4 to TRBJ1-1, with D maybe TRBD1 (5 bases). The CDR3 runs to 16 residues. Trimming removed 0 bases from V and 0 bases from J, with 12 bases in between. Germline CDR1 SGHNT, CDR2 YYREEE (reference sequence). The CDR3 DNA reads TGTGCCAGCAGCTTGGGTCGGCGGGGGGTGAACACTGAAGCTTTCTTT. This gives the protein CASSLGRRGVNTEAFF. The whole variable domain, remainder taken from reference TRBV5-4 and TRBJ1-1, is ETGVTQSPTHLIKTRGQQVTLRCSSQSGHNTVSWYQQALGQGPQFIFQYYREEENGRGNFPPRFSGLQFPNYSSELNVNALELDDSALYLCASSLGRRGVNTEAFFGQGTRLTVV.

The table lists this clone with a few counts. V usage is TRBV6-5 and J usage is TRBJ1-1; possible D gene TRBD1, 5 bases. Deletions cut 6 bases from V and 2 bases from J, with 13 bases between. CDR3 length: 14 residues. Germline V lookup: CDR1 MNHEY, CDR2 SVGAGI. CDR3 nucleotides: TGTGCCAGCAGCCCGCAGGGTGGAAACACTGAAGCTTTCTTT. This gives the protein CASSPQGGNTEAFF.

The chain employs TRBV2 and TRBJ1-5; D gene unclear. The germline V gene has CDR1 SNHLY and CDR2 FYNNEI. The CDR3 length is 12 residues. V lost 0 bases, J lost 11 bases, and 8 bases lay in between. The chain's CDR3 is CASSEAWTTQHF. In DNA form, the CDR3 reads TGTGCCAGCAGTGAAGCCTGGACTACCCAGCATTTT.

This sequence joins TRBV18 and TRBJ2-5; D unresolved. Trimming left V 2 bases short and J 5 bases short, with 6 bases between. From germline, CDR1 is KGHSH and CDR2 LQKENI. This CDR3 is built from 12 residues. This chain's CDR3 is CASSPSRETQYF. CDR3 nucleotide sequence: TGTGCCAGCTCACCAAGCCGGGAGACCCAGTACTTC.

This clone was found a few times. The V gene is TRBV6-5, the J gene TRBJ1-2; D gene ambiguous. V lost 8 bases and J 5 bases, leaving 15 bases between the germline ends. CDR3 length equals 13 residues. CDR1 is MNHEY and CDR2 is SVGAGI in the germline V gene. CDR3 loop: CASRGGRGYGYTF. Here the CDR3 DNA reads TGTGCCAGCCGCGGCGGCCGTGGGTATGGCTACACCTTC.

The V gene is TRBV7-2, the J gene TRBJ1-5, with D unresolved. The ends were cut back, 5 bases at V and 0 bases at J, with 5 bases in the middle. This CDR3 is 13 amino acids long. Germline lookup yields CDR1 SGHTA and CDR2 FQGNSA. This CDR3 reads CASSTYSNQPQHF. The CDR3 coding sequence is TGTGCCAGCAGCACATATAGCAATCAGCCCCAGCATTTT.

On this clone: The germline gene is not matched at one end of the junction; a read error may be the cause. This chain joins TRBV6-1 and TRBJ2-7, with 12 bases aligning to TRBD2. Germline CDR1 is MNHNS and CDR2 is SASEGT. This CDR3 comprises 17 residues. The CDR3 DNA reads TGTGCCGGCAGTGAAGGGCTAGCGGGAGGGGTGATCGTCGAGCAGTACTTC. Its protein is CAGSEGLAGGVIVEQYF.

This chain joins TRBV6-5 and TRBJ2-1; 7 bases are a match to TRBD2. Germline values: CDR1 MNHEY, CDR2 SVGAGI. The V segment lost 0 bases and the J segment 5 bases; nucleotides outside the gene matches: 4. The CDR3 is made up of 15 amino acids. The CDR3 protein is CASSYSPSGHNEQFF. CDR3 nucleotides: TGTGCCAGCAGTTACTCTCCTAGCGGACACAATGAGCAGTTCTTC.

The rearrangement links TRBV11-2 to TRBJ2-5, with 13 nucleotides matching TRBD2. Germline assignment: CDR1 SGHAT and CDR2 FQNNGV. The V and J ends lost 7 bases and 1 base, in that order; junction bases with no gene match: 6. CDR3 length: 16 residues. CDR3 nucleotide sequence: TGTGCCAGCACCAGGGGACTAGCGGGGACCCAAGAGACCCAGTACTTC. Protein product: CASTRGLAGTQETQYF. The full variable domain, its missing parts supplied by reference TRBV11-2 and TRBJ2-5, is EAGVAQSPRYKIIEKRQSVAFWCNPISGHATLYWYQQILGQGPKLLIQFQNNGVVDDSQLPKDRFSAERLKGVDSTLKIQPAKLEDSAVYLCASTRGLAGTQETQYFGPGTRLLVL.

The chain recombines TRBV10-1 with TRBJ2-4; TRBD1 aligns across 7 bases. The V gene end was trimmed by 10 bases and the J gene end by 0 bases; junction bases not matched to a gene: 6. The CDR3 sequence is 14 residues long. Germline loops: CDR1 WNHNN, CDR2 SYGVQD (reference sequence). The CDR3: CATQGTLAKNIQYF. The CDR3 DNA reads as TGCGCCACACAGGGGACCCTAGCCAAAAACATTCAGTACTTC.